The present T cell receptor (beta chain) was sequenced within a study of T cells in Graves' hyperthyroidism and ophthalmopathy. Whole-study findings and limits: Among thyroid clonotypes expanded above 0.001, most also appeared in blood.

This clonotype was detected many times. The antigen remains unidentified. Amplified TCR beta CDR3 regions came from RNA transcripts. The HTBI primer set drove a first-round RT-PCR of the TCR CDR3. TCRdb ran MiXCR on the multiplex PCR reads and lists one entry per CDR3 protein. The table shows around 440,000 distinct CDR3 sequences, with about a sixth occurring only once. The receptor's source is a woman in her late teens or twenties with Graves' hyperthyroidism. The sample taken for sequencing was blood.

CDR3 loop: CACPGDRLNTEAFF. CDR3 in DNA: TGTGCCTGTCCCGGGGACAGGCTGAACACTGAAGCTTTCTTT. The chain uses TRBV30 and TRBJ1-1; TRBD1 aligns across 8 bases. V gave up 6 bases and J gave up 0 bases; unmatched junction bases: 6. This CDR3 contains 14 residues. Per germline, CDR1 GTSNPN and CDR2 SVGIG (reference sequence).